The clone carrying this T cell receptor beta chain was observed a handful of times. Its antigen is undetermined. One junction end does not reproduce the germline sequence, and a read error may be involved. The sample is drawn from a study of T cell clonotyping in hematopoietic cell transplantation. Clones were sequenced by immunoSEQ multiplex PCR, and TCRdb holds only the in-frame ones, with some missing. This table holds 10,000 to 11,000 clones, about half found once. Whole-study findings and limits: Pathologically expanded recipient clonotypes increased progressively from day 30 to day 180 as diversity fell.

There are 17 residues in the CDR3. CDR1 ENHRY and CDR2 SYGVKD come from the germline V gene. The starting material was peripheral blood mononuclear cells, obtained 100 days after allogeneic stem cell transplant. The source is a female patient aged 45-60 years who had an allogeneic stem cell transplant from an unrelated donor, so the T cells may come from the graft donor. Some clones in this sample may be carry-over from other donors' samples. The V and J genes are TRBV10-3 and TRBJ1-1, with D unclear. CDR3 nucleotide sequence: TGTGCCATCAGTGTTGAGGCTTGGTACGGTATGAACACTGAAGCTCTCTTT. This translates into CAISVEAWYGMNTEALF.